The sequence of this T cell receptor (beta chain) was determined in a study of T cell repertoires in cytomegalovirus infection. MiXCR, run by TCRdb on the reads, gives a single entry per CDR3 protein. The sample has 800,000 to 950,000 distinct CDR3 sequences; approximately 32% are singletons. To note about this clonotype: What it binds is unknown.

V lost 4 bases to trimming and J lost 6 bases, with 13 bases between them. The CDR3 is 14 amino acids. Germline assignment: CDR1 LNHNV and CDR2 YYDKDF (reference sequence). The origin of this receptor is a human donor in good health (CMV status not recorded). Some clones in this sample may be carry-over from other donors' samples. The rearrangement links TRBV15 to TRBJ2-1; the D gene is possibly TRBD1 (6 bases). Here the sequenced sample was cultured CD8+ T cells from PBMCs, taken from culture after CMV antigen stimulation. As DNA, the CDR3 is TGTGCCACCAGCACCCCCGGGACATCCAATGAGCAGTTCTTC. This encodes CATSTPGTSNEQFF.